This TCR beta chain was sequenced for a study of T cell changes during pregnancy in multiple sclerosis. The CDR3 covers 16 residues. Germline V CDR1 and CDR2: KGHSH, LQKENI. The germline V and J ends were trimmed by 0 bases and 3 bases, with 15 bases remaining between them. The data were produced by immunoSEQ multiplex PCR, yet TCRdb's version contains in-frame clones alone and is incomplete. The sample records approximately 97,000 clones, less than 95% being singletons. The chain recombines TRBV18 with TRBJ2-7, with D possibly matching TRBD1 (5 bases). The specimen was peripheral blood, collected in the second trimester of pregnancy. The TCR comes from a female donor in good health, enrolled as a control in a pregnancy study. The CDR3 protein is CASSPPWGQAFYEQYF. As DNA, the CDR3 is TGTGCCAGCTCACCACCTTGGGGCCAGGCATTCTACGAGCAGTACTTC.